A single sample is the source of the 24 T cell receptor beta chains below, sequenced in a study of cytomegalovirus exposure and HLA in healthy donors. This PCR relied on a set of 60 Vbeta primers and 13 Jbeta primers. The protocol was immunoSEQ multiplex PCR, while the TCRdb copy is restricted to in-frame clones and leaves out a portion. The repertoire has about 64,000 clones, roughly two thirds of them found once; the top ten carry about 3%. The sequenced material came from PBMCs. These receptors were taken from a woman aged 50 to 65 in good health and CMV-seronegative.

V is TRBV5-4 and J is TRBJ2-1, with 16 bases lining up with TRBD2. In germline, CDR1 is SGHNT, CDR2 YYREEE (reference sequence). The CDR3 is 15 residues long. J gave up 8 bases and V 5 bases, and 4 bases lay outside the gene matches. The CDR3, as DNA: TGTGCCAGCAGACCCGGGACTAGCGGGAGGGATGAGCAGTTCTTC. It is translated as CASRPGTSGRDEQFF.

This clone was seen only a few times. This chain links TRBV9 with TRBJ1-2, with 7 bases that match TRBD1. The CDR3 loop spans 15 amino acids. Germline trimming cut 5 bases from V and 4 bases from J; bases unmatched to any gene: 11. Germline V lookup: CDR1 SGDLS, CDR2 YYNGEE. CDR3: CASSPGGQPLYGYTF. CDR3 sequence (DNA): TGTGCCAGCAGTCCAGGGGGACAGCCACTCTATGGCTACACCTTC.

The chain links TRBV27 to TRBJ1-2; D is possibly TRBD1 (6 bases). The ends were cut back, 5 bases at V and 2 bases at J, with 9 bases in the middle. The CDR3 has 13 amino acids. The germline V gene encodes CDR1 MNHEY and CDR2 SMNVEV (reference sequence). CDR3 coding DNA: TGTGCCAGCAGTCCCGACAGGAACTATGGCTACACCTTC. This sequence encodes CASSPDRNYGYTF.

The chain combines TRBV7-2 with TRBJ2-2, with 12 bases aligning to TRBD1. The CDR3 is 18 amino acids. Germline V gives CDR1 SGHTA, CDR2 FQGNSA. The J segment lost 7 bases and the V segment lost 2 bases, leaving 11 bases of the junction unmatched. The chain's CDR3 is CASSLYRLGQGAIGELFF. CDR3 nucleotides: TGTGCCAGCAGCTTATATCGTCTGGGACAGGGGGCTATCGGGGAGCTGTTTTTT.

The chain is built from TRBV7-2 and TRBJ2-7, with D possibly TRBD2 on 6 matching bases. Germline CDR1 is SGHTA and CDR2 is FQGNSA. The CDR3 covers 14 residues. Deletions cut 3 bases from V and 0 bases from J, with 9 bases between. DNA of the CDR3: TGTGCCAGCAGCTTGTCGGGGGTCTCCTACGAGCAGTACTTC. Its protein product is CASSLSGVSYEQYF.

V usage is TRBV7-2 and J usage is TRBJ1-2; D may be TRBD1 (6 bases). Germline V gives CDR1 SGHTA, CDR2 FQGNSA. CDR3 length: 16 residues. The germline V and J ends were trimmed by 1 base and 5 bases, with 17 bases remaining between them. CDR3 sequence: CASSLGFGAGEYGYTF. CDR3 bases: TGTGCCAGCAGCTTAGGGTTCGGGGCAGGGGAGTATGGCTACACCTTC.

This chain links TRBV6-5 with TRBJ2-3; D may be TRBD2 (6 bases). This CDR3 region has 14 residues. V lost 6 bases and J 1 base, leaving 11 bases between the germline ends. Germline CDR1 is MNHEY and CDR2 is SVGAGI. The CDR3 sequence: CASSRGFRTDTQYF. The CDR3 DNA is TGTGCCAGCAGCCGGGGGTTCCGCACAGATACGCAGTATTTT.

The chain has TRBV2 and TRBJ1-3; 7 bases are a match to TRBD1. The V gene's germline CDR1 is SNHLY and CDR2 FYNNEI. V was clipped by 6 bases and J by 2 bases; unmatched bases: 4. The CDR3 has 14 residues. The CDR3 protein is CASRPDRTGNTIYF. For the CDR3, the DNA is TGTGCCAGCAGACCGGACAGGACTGGAAACACCATATATTTT.

The chain joins TRBV28 to TRBJ1-5; TRBD1 agrees at 7 bases. Trimming removed 5 bases from V and 5 bases from J; junction bases left unmatched: 9. CDR1 and CDR2 from the germline V gene are MDHEN and SYDVKM. This CDR3 has 15 residues. The DNA of the CDR3 is TGTGCCAGCAGTCGAGGGGGCGCGAAATATCAGCCCCAGCATTTT. Translation: CASSRGGAKYQPQHF.

The chain recombines TRBV28 with TRBJ2-6; 9 bases fit TRBD1. CDR1 is MDHEN and CDR2 is SYDVKM in the germline V gene. V shed 3 bases, J shed 0 bases, and the junction held 12 bases outside the gene matches. This CDR3 contains 20 residues. The chain's CDR3 is CASSLVGVRTGASGANVLTF. CDR3 coding DNA: TGTGCCAGCAGTTTGGTGGGAGTGCGGACAGGGGCCTCTGGGGCCAACGTCCTGACTTTC.

The rearrangement links TRBV9 to TRBJ1-1, with TRBD1 matching over 11 bases. Per the germline V gene, CDR1 is SGDLS and CDR2 is YYNGEE. The J segment lost 4 bases and the V segment lost 3 bases, leaving 2 bases of the junction unmatched. The CDR3 is 14 amino acids. The CDR3 protein is CASSAGQGGTEAFF. The CDR3 DNA reads TGTGCCAGCAGCGCGGGACAGGGGGGCACTGAAGCTTTCTTT.

The chain recombines TRBV6-1 with TRBJ1-2; D is possibly TRBD1 (6 bases). CDR3 length equals 13 residues. From germline, CDR1 is MNHNS and CDR2 SASEGT. V was shortened by 6 bases and J by 5 bases, with 13 bases between the two germline ends. Here the CDR3 DNA reads TGTGCCAGCAGCCGGGACATAGTATATGGCTACACCTTC. Its protein is CASSRDIVYGYTF.

This clone was seen once. The chain joins TRBV6-6 to TRBJ1-1, with a tentative D call TRBD1 (5 bases). The germline V gene encodes CDR1 MNHNY and CDR2 SVGAGI (reference sequence). Deletions cut 6 bases from V and 4 bases from J, with 21 bases between. The CDR3 length is 16 residues. The CDR3 is CASSHDSLELGTEAFF. The CDR3 DNA reads TGTGCCAGCAGCCACGACAGTCTCGAATTGGGCACTGAAGCTTTCTTT.

The chain couples TRBV5-4 to TRBJ1-1, with TRBD1 matching over 7 bases. Per the germline V gene, CDR1 is SGHNT and CDR2 is YYREEE (reference sequence). The CDR3 spans 15 residues. V lost 3 bases to trimming and J lost 5 bases; unmatched junction nucleotides: 10. The CDR3 region is CASSSPKGAYTEAFF. In DNA form, the CDR3 reads TGTGCCAGCAGCTCCCCAAAGGGGGCGTATACTGAAGCTTTCTTT.

The chain carries TRBV19 and TRBJ2-1; 8 positions agree with TRBD2. The V and J ends lost 6 bases and 0 bases, in that order; junction bases with no gene match: 4. Germline V lookup: CDR1 LNHDA, CDR2 SQIVND (reference sequence). The CDR3 totals 15 residues. The CDR3 protein is CASRRSGSSYNEQFF. In DNA form, the CDR3 reads TGTGCCAGTAGAAGGAGCGGGAGCTCCTACAATGAGCAGTTCTTC.

CDR3 loop: CASSYPDTKRTQYF. The CDR3 DNA sequence: TGTGCCAGCAGTTACCCGGACACCAAAAGGACCCAGTACTTC. The chain recombines TRBV6-5 with TRBJ2-5; perhaps TRBD1 as D (5 bases). CDR1 is MNHEY, CDR2 SVGAGI, per germline. This CDR3 is 14 amino acids long. Deletions cut 2 bases from V and 7 bases from J, with 14 bases between.

V gene TRBV5-4 combines with J gene TRBJ1-4; D may be TRBD1 (5 bases). V was shortened by 1 base and J by 4 bases, with 8 bases between the two germline ends. Germline V gene data show CDR1 as SGHNT and CDR2 as YYREEE (reference sequence). The CDR3 sequence is 14 residues long. Here the CDR3 reads CASSLPGFNEKLFF. The CDR3 DNA reads TGTGCCAGCAGCTTGCCAGGGTTTAATGAAAAACTGTTTTTT. The full variable domain, in which reference TRBV5-4 and TRBJ1-4 provide the parts outside the CDR3, is ETGVTQSPTHLIKTRGQQVTLRCSSQSGHNTVSWYQQALGQGPQFIFQYYREEENGRGNFPPRFSGLQFPNYSSELNVNALELDDSALYLCASSLPGFNEKLFFGSGTQLSVL.

The table lists this clone with many counts. The chain couples TRBV5-4 to TRBJ2-1; D possibly corresponds to TRBD2 (6 bases). V was cut by 4 bases and J by 10 bases, with 12 bases left in between. The germline V gene has CDR1 SGHNT and CDR2 YYREEE (reference sequence). The length of the CDR3 is 12 residues. The CDR3 region has the DNA TGTGCCAGCAGCAGGGACTCATACGAGCAGTTCTTC. Protein sequence: CASSRDSYEQFF.

The rearrangement joins TRBV19 to TRBJ1-2, with D tentatively TRBD1 (6 bases). The CDR3 loop spans 15 amino acids. V lost 2 bases and J lost 3, with 13 bases in between. Germline loops: CDR1 LNHDA, CDR2 SQIVND (reference sequence). Here the CDR3 reads CASSIQTGSDYGYTF. The DNA of the CDR3 is TGTGCCAGTAGTATACAAACAGGGTCGGACTATGGCTACACCTTC.

CDR3 residues: CASSFSRGREGRYEQYF. The DNA for the CDR3 is TGTGCCAGCAGTTTCTCCCGGGGTAGGGAGGGCCGCTACGAGCAGTACTTC. The chain employs TRBV28 and TRBJ2-7, with 7 positions matching TRBD2. The CDR3 is made up of 17 amino acids. Germline V gene data show CDR1 as MDHEN and CDR2 as SYDVKM. Trimming removed 3 bases from V and 3 bases from J; junction bases left unmatched: 14. Looking up the rest from reference TRBV28 and TRBJ2-7 gives the full variable domain: DVKVTQSSRYLVKRTGEKVFLECVQDMDHENMFWYRQDPGLGLRLIYFSYDVKMKEKGDIPEGYSVSREKKERFSLILESASTNQTSMYLCASSFSRGREGRYEQYFGPGTRLTVT.

The V and J genes are TRBV5-8 and TRBJ2-5; 7 bases are shared with TRBD1. Germline V CDR1 and CDR2: SGHTS, YDEGEE. The CDR3 consists of 14 residues. The trim removed 4 bases at V and 5 bases at J, leaving 8 bases unmatched. CDR3 DNA: TGTGCCAGCAGCCCAGGGACAGCGAGTGAGACCCAGTACTTC. As protein: CASSPGTASETQYF.

The CDR3 nucleotides are TGTGCCAGCAGCGAGGCTGGCGGGGCTAGCGGGAGGGATGAGCAGTTCTTC. It specifies CASSEAGGASGRDEQFF. The V and J genes are TRBV5-4 and TRBJ2-1; 12 nucleotides align to TRBD2. V lost 4 bases to trimming and J lost 8 bases; unmatched junction nucleotides: 13. CDR3 length: 17 residues. Germline-derived CDR1 and CDR2 are SGHNT and YYREEE (reference sequence).

The chain is built from TRBV18 and TRBJ1-5; a possible D gene is TRBD1 (6 bases). The CDR3 sequence is 16 residues long. V was shortened by 0 bases and J by 6 bases, with 15 bases between the two germline ends. Germline assignment: CDR1 KGHSH and CDR2 LQKENI. CDR3: CASSPPGGGSGQPQHF. CDR3 DNA sequence: TGTGCCAGCTCACCACCCGGGGGGGGCTCAGGTCAGCCCCAGCATTTT.

This CDR3 reads CASSSSRVGDEKLFF. Here the CDR3 DNA reads TGTGCCAGCAGTTCATCCAGGGTAGGAGATGAAAAACTGTTTTTT. The chain recombines TRBV28 with TRBJ1-4; D may be TRBD1 (5 bases). The length of the CDR3 is 15 residues. The germline V gene encodes CDR1 MDHEN and CDR2 SYDVKM. The germline V and J ends were trimmed by 4 bases and 6 bases, with 15 bases remaining between them.